A selection of T cell receptor beta chains follows, all from one sample in a study of identical twins. TCRdb used MiXCR to reprocess the 5' RACE reads, holding one entry per CDR3 protein. Of about 490,000 distinct CDR3 sequences in the sample, 13% to 15% were seen once. The same sample was also used in a study of yellow fever vaccine responses in identical twins.

The sequenced sample consisted of CD4+ T cells sorted from blood. These receptors originate from a woman in her late teens or twenties in good health. CDR3s include the opening cysteine and the closing phenylalanine or tryptophan.

TRBV20-1 | CSAGAGGYEKLFF
TRBV20-1 | CSASWTSGLYEQYF
TRBV15 | CATAAAGGQKLFF
TRBV3-1 | CASSPGTSGRWGTDTQYF
TRBV12-5 | CASGLLAGRGANTGELFF
TRBV5-6 | CASSLENIQYF
TRBV24-1 | CATSDNTRPSKETQYF
TRBV13 | CASSKNRGYQETQYF
TRBV6-1 | CASRQRGTQETQYF
TRBV6-2/TRBV6-3 | CASSYSVLGMVIFEQFF
TRBV5-1 | CASKADTNTGELFF
TRBV28 | CASSTQGRGRWETQYF
TRBV25-1 | CASSEWTSGSRYEQYF
TRBV15 | CATSRTLGTVNTEAFF
TRBV3-1 | CASSQGSWGVSSYEQYF
TRBV20-1 | CSATTLGLAKNIQYF
TRBV7-9 | CASSLVVALNTGEQFF
TRBV5-1 | CASSLRQGPRTINQPQHF
TRBV25-1 | CASRKGTNTGELFF
TRBV6-2/TRBV6-3 | CASSFAQLGGLYNEQFF
TRBV15 | CATSRDSNRVIGYDEQFF
TRBV12-3/TRBV12-4 | CASSLSGALLQPQHF
TRBV12-3/TRBV12-4 | CASSVQQGRYNEQFF
TRBV27 | CASGDMDGHGATEAFF
TRBV4-2 | CASSRTSGENYNEQFF
TRBV20-1 | CSARVGGRGDEQFF
TRBV6-2/TRBV6-3 | CASSSTPPGGLRYNEQFF
TRBV3-1 | CASSQGTKGPYEQYF
TRBV6-1 | CASSKGSSGANVLTF
TRBV24-1 | CATSNLNEQFF
TRBV5-1 | CASSTGDRNSNQPQHF
TRBV12-3/TRBV12-4 | CASRDRTGNQPQHF
TRBV27 | CASSFLTSGRAPSEQYF
TRBV20-1 | CSARDGTSGQETQYF
TRBV5-1 | CASTGGGTEAFF
TRBV20-1 | CSAPRASADEQFF
TRBV15 | CATSRAQGYNEQFF
TRBV5-1 | CASSLGLASGGELFF
TRBV11-3 | CASSLDLGGLAKNIQYF
TRBV6-1 | CASRPQGLGSPLHF
TRBV5-1 | CASSPDADNEQFF
TRBV7-6 | CASSLRPSGGATDTQYF
TRBV12-3/TRBV12-4 | CASSSGQDLYQETQYF
TRBV20-1 | CSARDRALTQYF
TRBV2 | CASILGTGNEKLFF
TRBV7-2 | CASSLRTRSYEQYF
TRBV7-9 | CASSLLVNNEQFF
TRBV3-1 | CASSQGSGTITEQYF